This T cell receptor beta chain was captured in a study of T cells expressing NK-cell markers. With the 5' RACE reads reprocessed, TCRdb shows one record per CDR3 protein and no DNA. The sample table sets out over 350,000 distinct CDR3 sequences. The sequence came from a woman in her fifties or sixties in good health. Sequenced material: blood T cells: a sorted CD56 or NKG2C T cell subset, CD4+ or CD8+ T cells, or bulk PBMC T cells (not recorded which).

CDR3 sequence: CASSPQAYGYTF. The chain has TRBV7-2 and TRBJ1-2. CDR3 length: 12 amino acids. Germline lookup yields CDR1 SGHTA and CDR2 FQGNSA.